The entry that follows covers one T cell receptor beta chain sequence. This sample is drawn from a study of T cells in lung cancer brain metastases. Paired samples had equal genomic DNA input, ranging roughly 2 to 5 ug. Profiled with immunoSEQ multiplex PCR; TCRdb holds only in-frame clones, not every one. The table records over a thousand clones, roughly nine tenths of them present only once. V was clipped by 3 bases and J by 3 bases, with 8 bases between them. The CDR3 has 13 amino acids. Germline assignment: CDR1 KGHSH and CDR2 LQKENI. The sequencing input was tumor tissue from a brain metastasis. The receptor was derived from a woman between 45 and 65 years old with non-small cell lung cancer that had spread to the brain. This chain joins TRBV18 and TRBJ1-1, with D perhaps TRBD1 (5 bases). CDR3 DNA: TGTGCCAGCTCACCGGGGGTGGACACTGAAGCTTTCTTT. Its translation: CASSPGVDTEAFF.